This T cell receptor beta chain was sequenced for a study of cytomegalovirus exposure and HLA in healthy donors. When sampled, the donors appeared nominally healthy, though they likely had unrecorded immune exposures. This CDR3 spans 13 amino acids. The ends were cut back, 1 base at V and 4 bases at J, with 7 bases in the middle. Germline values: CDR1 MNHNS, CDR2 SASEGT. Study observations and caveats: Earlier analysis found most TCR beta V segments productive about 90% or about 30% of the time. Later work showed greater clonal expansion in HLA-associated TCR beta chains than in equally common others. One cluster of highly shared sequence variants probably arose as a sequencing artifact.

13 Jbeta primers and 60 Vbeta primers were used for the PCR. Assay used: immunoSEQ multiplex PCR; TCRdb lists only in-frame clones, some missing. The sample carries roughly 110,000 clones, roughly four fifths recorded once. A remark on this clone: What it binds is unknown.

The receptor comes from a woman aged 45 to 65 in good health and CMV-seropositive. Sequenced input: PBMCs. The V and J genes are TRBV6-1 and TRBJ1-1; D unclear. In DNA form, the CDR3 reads TGTGCCAGCAGTGAAGAAGAGATCACTGAAGCTTTCTTT. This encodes CASSEEEITEAFF.